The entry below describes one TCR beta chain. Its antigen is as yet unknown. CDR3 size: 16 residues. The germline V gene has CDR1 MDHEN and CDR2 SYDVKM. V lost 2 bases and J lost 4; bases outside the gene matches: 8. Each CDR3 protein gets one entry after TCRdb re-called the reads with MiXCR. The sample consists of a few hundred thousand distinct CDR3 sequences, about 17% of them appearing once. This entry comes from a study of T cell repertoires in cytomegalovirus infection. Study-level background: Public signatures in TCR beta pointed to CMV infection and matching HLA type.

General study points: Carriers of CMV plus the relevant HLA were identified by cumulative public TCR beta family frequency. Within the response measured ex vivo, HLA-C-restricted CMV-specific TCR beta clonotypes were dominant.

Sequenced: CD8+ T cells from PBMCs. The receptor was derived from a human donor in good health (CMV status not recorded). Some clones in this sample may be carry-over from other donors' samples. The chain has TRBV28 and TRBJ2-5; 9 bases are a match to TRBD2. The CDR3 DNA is TGTGCCAGCAGTTTAGTACCAGCGGGGGGCAGAGAGACCCAGTACTTC. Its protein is CASSLVPAGGRETQYF.